Included here is one TCR beta chain sequence, with context. Its target is not known. Primers included in the PCR were 60 Vbeta and 13 Jbeta primers. The protocol was immunoSEQ multiplex PCR, while the TCRdb copy is restricted to in-frame clones and leaves out a portion. Its table records some 48,000 clones. The V gene lost 0 bases and the J gene lost 0 bases, with 7 bases spanning the gap. The CDR3 has 14 residues. The V gene's germline CDR1 is SGHRS and CDR2 YFSETQ. This specimen comes from a study of cytomegalovirus exposure and HLA in healthy donors. The study, taken as a whole, reports: One variant, a missense change in DCLRE1C, was linked in a later analysis to TCR beta V- and J-gene trimming.

The sequencing sample was made of PBMCs. This rearrangement joins TRBV5-1 to TRBJ2-7; no clear D. The sequence was collected from a woman aged 40 to 50 in good health and CMV-seronegative. CDR3 sequence (DNA): TGCGCCAGCAGCTTGGTGGAGCTCTCCTACGAGCAGTACTTC. As protein: CASSLVELSYEQYF.